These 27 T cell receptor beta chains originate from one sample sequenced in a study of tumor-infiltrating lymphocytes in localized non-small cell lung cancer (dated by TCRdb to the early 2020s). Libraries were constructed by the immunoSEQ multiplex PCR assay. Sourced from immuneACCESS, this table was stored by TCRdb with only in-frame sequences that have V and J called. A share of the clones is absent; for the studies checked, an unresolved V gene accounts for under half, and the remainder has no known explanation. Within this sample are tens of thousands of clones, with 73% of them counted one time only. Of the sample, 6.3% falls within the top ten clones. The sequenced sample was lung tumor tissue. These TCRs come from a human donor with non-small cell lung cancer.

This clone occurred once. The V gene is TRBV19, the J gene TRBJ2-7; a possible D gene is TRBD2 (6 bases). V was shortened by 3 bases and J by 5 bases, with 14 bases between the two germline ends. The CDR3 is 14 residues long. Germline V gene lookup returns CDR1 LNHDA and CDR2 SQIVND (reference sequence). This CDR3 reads CASSIGGTGNEQYF. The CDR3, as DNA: TGTGCCAGTAGTATCGGAGGGACCGGAAACGAGCAGTACTTC.

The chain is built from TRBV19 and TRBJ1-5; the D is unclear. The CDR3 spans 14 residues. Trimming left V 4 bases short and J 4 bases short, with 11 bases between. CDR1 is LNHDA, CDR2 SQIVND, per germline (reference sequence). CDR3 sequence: CASSSWQLNQPQHF. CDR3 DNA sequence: TGTGCCAGTAGTAGCTGGCAGTTAAATCAGCCCCAGCATTTT.

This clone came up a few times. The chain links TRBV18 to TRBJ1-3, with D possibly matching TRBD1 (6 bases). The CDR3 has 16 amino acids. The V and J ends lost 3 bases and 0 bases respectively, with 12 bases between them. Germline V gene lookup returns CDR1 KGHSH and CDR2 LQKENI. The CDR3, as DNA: TGTGCCAGCTCACCGCGACAGGAAGACTCTGGAAACACCATATATTTT. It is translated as CASSPRQEDSGNTIYF.

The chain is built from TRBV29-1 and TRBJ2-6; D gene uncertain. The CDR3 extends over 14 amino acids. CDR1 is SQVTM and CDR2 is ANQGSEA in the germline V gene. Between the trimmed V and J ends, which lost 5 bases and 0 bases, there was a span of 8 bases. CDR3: CSVYPSSGANVLTF. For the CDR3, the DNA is TGCAGCGTTTACCCTAGCTCTGGGGCCAACGTCCTGACTTTC. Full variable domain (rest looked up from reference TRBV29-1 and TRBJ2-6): SAVISQKPSRDICQRGTSLTIQCQVDSQVTMMFWYRQQPGQSLTLIATANQGSEATYESGFVIDKFPISRPNLTFSTLTVSNMSPEDSSIYLCSVYPSSGANVLTFGAGSRLTVL.

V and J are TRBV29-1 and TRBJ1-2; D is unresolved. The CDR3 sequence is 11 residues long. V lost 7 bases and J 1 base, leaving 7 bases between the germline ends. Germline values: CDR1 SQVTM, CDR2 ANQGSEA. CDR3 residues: CSGEVNYGYTF. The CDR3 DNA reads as TGCAGCGGTGAGGTTAACTATGGCTACACCTTC.

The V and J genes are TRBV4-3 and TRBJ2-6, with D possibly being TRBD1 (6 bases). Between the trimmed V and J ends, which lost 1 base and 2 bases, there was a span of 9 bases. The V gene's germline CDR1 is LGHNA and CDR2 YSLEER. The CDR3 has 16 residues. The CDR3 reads CASSQGNRAGANVLTF. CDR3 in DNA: TGCGCCAGCAGCCAAGGGAACAGGGCTGGGGCCAACGTCCTGACTTTC.

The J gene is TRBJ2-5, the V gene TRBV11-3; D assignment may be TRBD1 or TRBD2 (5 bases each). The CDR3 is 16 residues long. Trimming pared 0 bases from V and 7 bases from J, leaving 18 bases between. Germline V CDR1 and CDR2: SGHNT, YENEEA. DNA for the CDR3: TGTGCCAGCAGCTTAGAACTTGGTAACTGGGGGACGACCCAGTACTTC. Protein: CASSLELGNWGTTQYF. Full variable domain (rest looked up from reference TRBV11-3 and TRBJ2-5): EAGVVQSPRYKIIEKKQPVAFWCNPISGHNTLYWYLQNLGQGPELLIRYENEEAVDDSQLPKDRFSAERLKGVDSTLKIQPAELGDSAVYLCASSLELGNWGTTQYFGPGTRLLVL.

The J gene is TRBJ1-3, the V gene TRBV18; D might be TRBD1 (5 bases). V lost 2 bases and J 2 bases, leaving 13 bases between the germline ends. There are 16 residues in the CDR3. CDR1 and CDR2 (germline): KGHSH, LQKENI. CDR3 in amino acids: CASSPNPGTAGNTIYF. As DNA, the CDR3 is TGTGCCAGCTCACCAAACCCAGGGACGGCTGGAAACACCATATATTTT.

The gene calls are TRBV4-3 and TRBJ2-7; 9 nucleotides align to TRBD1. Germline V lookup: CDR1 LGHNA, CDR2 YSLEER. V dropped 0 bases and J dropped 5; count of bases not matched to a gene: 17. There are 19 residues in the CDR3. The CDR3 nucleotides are TGCGCCAGCAGCCAAGATTTTTACGGTACGGGACAGGGTCGCCACGAGCAGTACTTC. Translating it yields CASSQDFYGTGQGRHEQYF.

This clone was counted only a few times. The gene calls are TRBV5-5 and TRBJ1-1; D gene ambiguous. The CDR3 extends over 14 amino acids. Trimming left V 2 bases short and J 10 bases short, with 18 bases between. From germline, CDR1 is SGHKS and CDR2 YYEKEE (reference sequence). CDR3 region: CASSLSSIEPGAFF. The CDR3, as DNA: TGTGCCAGCAGCTTATCTTCAATCGAACCGGGAGCTTTCTTT.

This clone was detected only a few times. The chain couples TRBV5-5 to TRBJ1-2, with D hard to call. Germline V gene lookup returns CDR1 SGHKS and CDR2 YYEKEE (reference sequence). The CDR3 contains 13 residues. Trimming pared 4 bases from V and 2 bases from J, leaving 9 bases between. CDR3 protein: CASSADLNYGYTF. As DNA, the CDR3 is TGTGCCAGCAGCGCGGACCTGAACTATGGCTACACCTTC. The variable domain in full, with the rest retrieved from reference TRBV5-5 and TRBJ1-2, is DAGVTQSPTHLIKTRGQQVTLRCSPISGHKSVSWYQQVLGQGPQFIFQYYEKEERGRGNFPDRFSARQFPNYSSELNVNALLLGDSALYLCASSADLNYGYTFGSGTRLTVV.

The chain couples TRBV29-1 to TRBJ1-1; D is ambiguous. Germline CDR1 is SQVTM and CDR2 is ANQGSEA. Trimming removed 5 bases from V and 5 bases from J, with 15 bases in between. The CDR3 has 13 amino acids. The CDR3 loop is CSVNPPGVTEAFF. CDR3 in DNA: TGCAGCGTTAACCCGCCCGGGGTAACTGAAGCTTTCTTT.

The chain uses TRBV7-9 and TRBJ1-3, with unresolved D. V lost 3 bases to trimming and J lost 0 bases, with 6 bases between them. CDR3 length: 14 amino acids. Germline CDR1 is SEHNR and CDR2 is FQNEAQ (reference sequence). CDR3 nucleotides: TGTGCCAGCAGCTTGCAGAGCTCTGGAAACACCATATATTTT. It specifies CASSLQSSGNTIYF.

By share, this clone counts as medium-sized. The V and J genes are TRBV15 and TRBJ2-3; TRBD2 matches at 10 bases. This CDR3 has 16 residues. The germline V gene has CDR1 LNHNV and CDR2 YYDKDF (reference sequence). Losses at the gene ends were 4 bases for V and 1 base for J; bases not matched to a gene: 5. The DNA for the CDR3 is TGTGCCACCAGCATTGGACTAGCGGATGGCACAGATACGCAGTATTTT. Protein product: CATSIGLADGTDTQYF.

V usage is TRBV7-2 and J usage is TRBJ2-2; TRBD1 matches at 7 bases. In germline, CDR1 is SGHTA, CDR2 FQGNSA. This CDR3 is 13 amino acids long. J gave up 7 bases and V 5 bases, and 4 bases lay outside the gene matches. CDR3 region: CASSKQGHGELFF. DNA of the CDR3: TGTGCCAGCAGCAAACAGGGGCACGGGGAGCTGTTTTTT.

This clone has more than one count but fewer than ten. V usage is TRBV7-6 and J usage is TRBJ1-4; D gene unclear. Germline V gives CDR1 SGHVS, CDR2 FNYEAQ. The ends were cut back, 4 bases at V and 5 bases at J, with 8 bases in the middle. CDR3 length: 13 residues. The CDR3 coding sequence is TGTGCCAGCAGCTCGGACCGAAATGAAAAACTGTTTTTT. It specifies CASSSDRNEKLFF.

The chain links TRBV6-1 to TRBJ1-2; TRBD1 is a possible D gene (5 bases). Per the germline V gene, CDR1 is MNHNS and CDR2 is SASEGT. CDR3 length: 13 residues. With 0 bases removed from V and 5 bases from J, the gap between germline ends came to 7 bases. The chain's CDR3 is CASSEAGGYGYTF. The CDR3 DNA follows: TGTGCCAGCAGTGAAGCTGGGGGTTATGGCTACACCTTC.

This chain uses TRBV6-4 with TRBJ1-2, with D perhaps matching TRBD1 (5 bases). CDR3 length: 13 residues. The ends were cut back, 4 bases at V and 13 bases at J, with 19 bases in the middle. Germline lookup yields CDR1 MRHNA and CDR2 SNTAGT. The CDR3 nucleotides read TGTGCCAGCAGTGCCCTACCCACGGGACCCCCCACCTTC. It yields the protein CASSALPTGPPTF.

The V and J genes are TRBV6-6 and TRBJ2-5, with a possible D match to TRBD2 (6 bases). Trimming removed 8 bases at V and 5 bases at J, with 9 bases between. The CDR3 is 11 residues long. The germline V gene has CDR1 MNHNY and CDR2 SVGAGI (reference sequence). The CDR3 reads CASASGETQYF. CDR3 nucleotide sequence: TGTGCCAGCGCGAGCGGGGAGACCCAGTACTTC.

Here the CDR3 reads CASSSRGQGGNTIYF. CDR3 in DNA: TGTGCCAGCAGTTCCAGGGGACAAGGAGGAAACACCATATATTTT. J is TRBJ1-3 and V is TRBV6-6, with D possibly being TRBD1 (6 bases). CDR1 is MNHNY, CDR2 SVGAGI, per germline (reference sequence). The CDR3 contains 15 residues. Trimming left V 4 bases short and J 4 bases short, with 14 bases between.

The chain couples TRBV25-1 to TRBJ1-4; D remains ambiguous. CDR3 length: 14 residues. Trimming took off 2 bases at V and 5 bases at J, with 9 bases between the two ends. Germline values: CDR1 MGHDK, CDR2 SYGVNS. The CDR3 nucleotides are TGTGCCAGCAGTGAACGGACGAAGAATGAAAAACTGTTTTTT. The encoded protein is CASSERTKNEKLFF.

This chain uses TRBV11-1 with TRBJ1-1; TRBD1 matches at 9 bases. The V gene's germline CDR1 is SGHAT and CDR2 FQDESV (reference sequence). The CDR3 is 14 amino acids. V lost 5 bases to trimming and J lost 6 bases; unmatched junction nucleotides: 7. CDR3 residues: CASSVRQGGAEAFF. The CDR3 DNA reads TGTGCCAGCAGCGTCAGACAGGGGGGTGCTGAAGCTTTCTTT.

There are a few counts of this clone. The CDR3 region has the DNA TGCGCCAGCAGTCCAACAGGGGGTAACTATGGCTACACCTTC. Amino acid sequence: CASSPTGGNYGYTF. This chain links TRBV10-1 with TRBJ1-2; 8 positions agree with TRBD1. CDR1 and CDR2 from the germline V gene are WNHNN and SYGVQD (reference sequence). The CDR3 runs to 14 residues. The V segment lost 5 bases and the J segment 1 base; nucleotides outside the gene matches: 3.

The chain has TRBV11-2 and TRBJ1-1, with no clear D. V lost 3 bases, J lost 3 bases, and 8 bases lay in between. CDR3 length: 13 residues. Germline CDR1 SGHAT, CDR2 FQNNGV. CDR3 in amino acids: CASSFHGDTEAFF. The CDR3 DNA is TGTGCCAGCAGCTTCCACGGGGACACTGAAGCTTTCTTT.

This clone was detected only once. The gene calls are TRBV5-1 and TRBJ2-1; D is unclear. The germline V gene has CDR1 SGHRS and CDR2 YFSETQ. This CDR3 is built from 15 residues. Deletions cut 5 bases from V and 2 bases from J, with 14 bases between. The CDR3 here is CASRSVGGTYNEQFF. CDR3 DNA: TGCGCCAGCAGAAGTGTGGGTGGGACCTACAATGAGCAGTTCTTC.

The CDR3 loop is CAIPPRAEPILAKNIQYF. In DNA form, the CDR3 reads TGTGCCATCCCGCCGCGGGCCGAGCCGATTCTAGCCAAAAACATTCAGTACTTC. The chain recombines TRBV9 with TRBJ2-4; a weak D match, TRBD2 (5 bases). The CDR3 is 18 residues long. The V gene lost 9 bases and the J gene lost 0 bases, with 25 bases spanning the gap. Germline V gene data show CDR1 as SGDLS and CDR2 as YYNGEE. The full variable domain, rest sourced from reference TRBV9 and TRBJ2-4, is DSGVTQTPKHLITATGQRVTLRCSPRSGDLSVYWYQQSLDQGLQFLIQYYNGEERAKGNILERFSAQQFPDLHSELNLSSLELGDSALYFCAIPPRAEPILAKNIQYFGAGTRLSVL.

The CDR3 nucleotides are TGTGCCAGCTCACGAGCGCAAAGGGAGACTGAAGCTTTCTTT. Amino acids: CASSRAQRETEAFF. The chain links TRBV18 to TRBJ1-1; D gene ambiguous. The V and J ends lost 4 bases and 5 bases respectively, with 14 bases between them. The CDR3 has 14 residues. CDR1 is KGHSH, CDR2 LQKENI, per germline.